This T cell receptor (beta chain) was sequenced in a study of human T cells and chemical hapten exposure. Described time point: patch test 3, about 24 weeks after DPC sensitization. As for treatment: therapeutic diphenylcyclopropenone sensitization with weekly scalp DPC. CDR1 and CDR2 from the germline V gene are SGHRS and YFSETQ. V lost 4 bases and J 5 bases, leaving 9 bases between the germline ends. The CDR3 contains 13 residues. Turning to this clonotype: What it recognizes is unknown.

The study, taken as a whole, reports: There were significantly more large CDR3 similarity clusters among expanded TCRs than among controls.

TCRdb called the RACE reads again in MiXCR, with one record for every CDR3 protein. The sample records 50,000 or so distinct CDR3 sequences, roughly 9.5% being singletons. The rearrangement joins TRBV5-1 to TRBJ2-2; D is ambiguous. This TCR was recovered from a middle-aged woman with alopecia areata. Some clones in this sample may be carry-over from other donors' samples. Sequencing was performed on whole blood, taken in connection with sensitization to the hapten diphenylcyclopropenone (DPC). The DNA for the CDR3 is TGCGCCAGCAGCGTTGAAATGACCGGGGAGCTGTTTTTT. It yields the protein CASSVEMTGELFF.